This T cell receptor (beta chain) emerged from a study of shared clonotypes between healthy human individuals (dated by TCRdb to 2020 to 2022). With respect to the entire study: The cohort included three men and a couple of women between 18 and 49 years of age. For each donor, CD4 naive and CD4 memory were each given three plates, CD8 naive was given two plates, and CD8 memory was given one plate. Blood TCR repertoires of five healthy adults were deeply sequenced to estimate repertoire size and the extent of clonotype sharing between individuals. Libraries were prepared and TCR repertoires were sequenced by different laboratories using diverse techniques, in order to increase sequencing depth and limit assay-specific biases. Per donor, leukapheresis produced somewhere between about 0.9 and 9.5 billion PBMCs.

TCR CDR3 regions were amplified from genomic DNA by multiplex PCR using the deep immunoSEQ assay. Extracted genomic DNA from each cell subset was distributed evenly across all wells of several immunoSEQ 96-well plates, and each plate was treated as a replicate. For sorted subsets, around 0.2 ug of genomic DNA, equivalent to about 30,000 T cell genomes, went into each replicate PCR. Purified libraries were quantified with a Qubit 3.0 fluorometer, sized on a Bioanalyzer 2100, and re-quantified with the KAPA Library Quantification kit. Every immunoSEQ 96-well plate was sequenced on a dedicated single-read 150-cycle Illumina NextSeq 550 flow cell. The authors' pipeline ran thus. Because the immunoSEQ output included only junctional sequences and no quality scores, the filtering could not be the same as the filtering used for full-length reads. Sequences were annotated with PyIR, a Python wrapper for IgBLAST v1.9, using IMGT germline references to assign V/J genes and CDR3. Any read was removed if the V/J assignment was weak (E-value above 1e-6), the CDR3 was missing, or the read contained stop codons, out-of-frame junctions, or ambiguous translated residues. V3J clonotypes were defined as sequences sharing an identical inferred V gene, J gene, and CDR3 amino acid sequence. The percentage overlap between two repertoires was calculated by dividing the number of shared unique clonotypes by the size of the smaller repertoire. Repertoire richness was assessed with RTK rarefaction, the Chao1 estimator, and Recon v2.1 estimates of unobserved clonotypes. Generation probabilities for all TCRbeta clonotypes obtained by the gDNA method from a few donors were computed using OLGA. What TCRdb holds here is the immuneACCESS table cut down to in-frame rearrangements. Part of the clones is not present; checked against another copy, under half of the missing clones reflect an unresolved V gene, and the others are unexplained. That table gives V, J and clone size, and the DNA gave D and trimming. This sample has around 1.9 million clones in its table, and around 95% of those were observed once. The ten largest clones take up around 1.8% of the sample.

The V end gives up 0 bases and the J end 7 bases, leaving 10 bases in the junction not matched to a gene. The CDR3 contains 15 residues, cysteine and phenylalanine counted. The kept DNA is CDR3 alone, 45 bases in frame from the first base. Via the germline V gene, CDR1 is SGDLS and CDR2 YYNGEE. This clone has a single count. No antigen is known for it. Qualities for individual bases were not recorded, and no much larger clone is one base off. Beyond this particular receptor, the publication reports: Sharing across several donors was observed for around 5% of naive CD4, over 3% of naive CD8, 2.3% of memory CD4, and about 0.4% of memory CD8 clonotypes. Because the study included a small number of donors, the genetic and exposure-history diversity represented was limited. Higher generation probabilities were observed for clonotypes shared by all four sorted-subset donors than for non-shared clonotypes. Pairwise subsampling indicated that sequencing depth was expected to affect the degree of clonotype sharing among donors. Only blood was sampled, and tissue TCR repertoires likely differ from those in blood. Incomplete sequencing was indicated by rarefaction of sorted-subset datasets, despite the large sequencing depth. Naive subsets generally had larger estimated clonotype richness than memory subsets.

CD8 naive samples were CD45RO-negative cells positively selected for CCR7, giving a CD45RA+CCR7+ population that excluded TemRA cells. Healthy HIV-negative adults with no recently reported acute infections or vaccinations were included as donors. Every donor was a Caucasian adult living in Nashville, Tennessee, USA. After blood collection by leukapheresis, PBMCs were isolated using Ficoll-Histopaque density gradient centrifugation and then cryopreserved in the vapor phase of liquid nitrogen. Analytical flow cytometry was used to check the purity and quantity of every magnetically sorted T cell population. Genomic DNA was isolated from every sorted fraction and measured by UV absorbance on a Nanodrop 2000c.

This chain is built from TRBV9 and TRBJ2-7, with TRBD1 matching 7 junction bases. Sequencing was carried out using naive CD8+ T cells from PBMCs. The sample's cell subset or site label, decoded: CD45RA+CCR7+. The source is a young man in good health. Some clones in this sample may be carry-over from other donors' samples. The nucleotide sequence reads TGTGCCAGCAGCGTAGGAGGGGGCGCGGAATGGGAGCAGTACTTC. It encodes CASSVGGGAEWEQYF.